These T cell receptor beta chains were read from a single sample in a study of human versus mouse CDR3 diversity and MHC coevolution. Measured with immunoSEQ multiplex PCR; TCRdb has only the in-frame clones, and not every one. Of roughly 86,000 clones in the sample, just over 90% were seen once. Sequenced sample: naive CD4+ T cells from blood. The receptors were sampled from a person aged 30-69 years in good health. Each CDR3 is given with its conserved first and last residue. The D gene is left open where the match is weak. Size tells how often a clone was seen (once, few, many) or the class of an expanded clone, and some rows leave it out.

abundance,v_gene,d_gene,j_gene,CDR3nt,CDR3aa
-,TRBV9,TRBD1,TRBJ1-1,TGTGCCAGCAGCGTAATCCCCCGACAGGGGGCGACCCCTGAAGCTTTCTTT,CASSVIPRQGATPEAFF
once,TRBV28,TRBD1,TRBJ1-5,TGTGCCAGCAGTTTATCGAGACAGGGGACTTATAGCAATCAGCCCCAGCATTTT,CASSLSRQGTYSNQPQHF
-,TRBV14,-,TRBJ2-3,TGTGCCAGCAGCCGGAGGACCTATAGCACAGATACGCAGTATTTT,CASSRRTYSTDTQYF
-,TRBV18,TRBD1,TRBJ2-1,TGTGCCAGCTCACCACTCGGGACAGGGGGCGCCGGCTATGAGCAGTTCTTC,CASSPLGTGGAGYEQFF
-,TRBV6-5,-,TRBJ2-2,TGTGCCAGCCGATTGGACTTAGGGAACACCGGGGAGCTGTTTTTT,CASRLDLGNTGELFF
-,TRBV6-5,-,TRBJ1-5,TGTGCCAGCAGGGACGGGGGGAGCAATCAGCCCCAGCATTTT,CASRDGGSNQPQHF
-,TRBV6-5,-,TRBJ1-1,TGTGCCAGCAGCCCCGGTGGTACGTCCACTGAAGCTTTCTTT,CASSPGGTSTEAFF
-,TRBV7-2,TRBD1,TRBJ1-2,TGTGCCAGCAGCTTAGATTCAGGGGGCATAGGCTACACCTTC,CASSLDSGGIGYTF
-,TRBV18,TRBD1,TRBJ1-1,TGTGCCAGCTCACAAAGGACAGGTTTGGCTTTCTTT,CASSQRTGLAFF
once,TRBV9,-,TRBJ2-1,TGTGCCAGCAGCGTTAGCGGAGCTTACAGTGAGCAGTTCTTC,CASSVSGAYSEQFF
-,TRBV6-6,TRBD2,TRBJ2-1,TGTGCCAGCAGACTAGCGGGAGGCAATGAGCAGTTCTTC,CASRLAGGNEQFF
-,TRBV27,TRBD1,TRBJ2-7,TGTGCCAGTACTCGTAGACAGGGCATCTCCTACGAGCAGTACTTC,CASTRRQGISYEQYF
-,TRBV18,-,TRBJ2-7,TGTGCCAGCTCAACCGCTGGAGGATCCTACGAGCAGTACTTC,CASSTAGGSYEQYF
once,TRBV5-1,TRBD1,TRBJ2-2,TGCGCCAGCAGCTTGGAGCCAGGGGGCACCGGGGAGCTGTTTTTT,CASSLEPGGTGELFF
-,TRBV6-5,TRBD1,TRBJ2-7,TGTGCCAGCAGATCACCGGGACAGGCTTACGAGCAGTACTTC,CASRSPGQAYEQYF
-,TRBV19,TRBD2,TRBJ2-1,TGTGCCAGTATAGGCCGGGACTACGGACCGCACGAGCAGTTCTTC,CASIGRDYGPHEQFF
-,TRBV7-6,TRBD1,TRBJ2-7,TGTGCCAGCAGCTTGCGGCAAACAGGGGGCGAGGGGGGAAGGGTCTACGAGCAGTACTTC,CASSLRQTGGEGGRVYEQYF
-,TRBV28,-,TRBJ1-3,TGTGCCAGCAGGTTCCAGGACTACAGCTCTGGAAACACCATATATTTT,CASRFQDYSSGNTIYF
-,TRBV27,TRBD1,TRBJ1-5,TGTGCCAGCAGTGGACAGGGGTGGAGGCAGCCCCAGCATTTT,CASSGQGWRQPQHF
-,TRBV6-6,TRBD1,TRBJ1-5,TGTGCCAGCAGTTCCCCCGGGACAGGGTATCAGCCCCAGCATTTT,CASSSPGTGYQPQHF
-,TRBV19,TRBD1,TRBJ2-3,TGTGCCAGCGGGGACCGGGACAGTCGAACAGATACGCAGTATTTT,CASGDRDSRTDTQYF
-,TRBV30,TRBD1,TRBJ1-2,TGTGCCCTATACAGGGGAAACTATGGCTACACCTTC,CALYRGNYGYTF
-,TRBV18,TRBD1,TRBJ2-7,TGTGCCAGCTCACCCGGGACAGGTAACTACGAGCAGTACTTC,CASSPGTGNYEQYF
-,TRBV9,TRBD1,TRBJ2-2,TGTGCCAGCAGCCCCGGGACAGAGAACACCGGGGAGCTGTTTTTT,CASSPGTENTGELFF
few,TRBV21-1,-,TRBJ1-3,TGTGCCAGCAGGGAATCGGACAGGGAGGACACCATATATTTT,CASRESDREDTIYF
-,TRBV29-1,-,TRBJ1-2,TGCAGCGTTTACTATTATGGCTACACCTTC,CSVYYYGYTF
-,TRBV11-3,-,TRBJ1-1,TGTGCCAGCAGCTTAGGACCGGGGAGCACTGAAGCTTTCTTT,CASSLGPGSTEAFF
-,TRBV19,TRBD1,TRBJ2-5,TGTGCCAGTCTCGACAGGGGGCGCGGGGAGACCCAGTACTTC,CASLDRGRGETQYF
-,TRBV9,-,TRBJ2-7,TGTGCCAGCAGCGTGGGGGAGGTACTCTACGAGCAGTACTTC,CASSVGEVLYEQYF
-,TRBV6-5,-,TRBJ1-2,TGTGCCAGCAGGCGGACAGAGTTCTATGGCTACACCTTC,CASRRTEFYGYTF
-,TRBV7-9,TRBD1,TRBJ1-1,TGTGCCAGCAGCTTAGGACAGGGGGCGGCTGAAGCTTTCTTT,CASSLGQGAAEAFF
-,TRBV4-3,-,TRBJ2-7,TGCGCCAGCAGCCAAGACATGGAGGTATCCTACGAGCAGTACTTC,CASSQDMEVSYEQYF
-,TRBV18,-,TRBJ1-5,TGTGCCAGCTCACCACGGGACAACAATCAGCCCCAGCATTTT,CASSPRDNNQPQHF
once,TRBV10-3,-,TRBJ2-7,TGTGCCATCAGTGCCCCGGAGGGAAGGACCTCCTACGAGCAGTACTTC,CAISAPEGRTSYEQYF
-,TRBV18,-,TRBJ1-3,TGTGCCAGCTCGTCTTTGGGGGGGCCTAGCCTCTCTGGAAACACCATATATTTT,CASSSLGGPSLSGNTIYF
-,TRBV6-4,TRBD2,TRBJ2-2,TGTGCCACCCGTGGGGCTAGCGGGAGTCGTACCGGGGAGCTGTTTTTT,CATRGASGSRTGELFF
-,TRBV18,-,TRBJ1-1,TGTGCCAGCTCACCGGCAGAGAACACTGAAGCTTTCTTT,CASSPAENTEAFF
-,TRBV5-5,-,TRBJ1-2,TGTGCCAGCAGCCTTGCGACACAGAACTATGGCTACACCTTC,CASSLATQNYGYTF
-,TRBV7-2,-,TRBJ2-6,TGTGCCAGCAGCGCCAGGGTCGGGGCCAACGTCCTGACTTTC,CASSARVGANVLTF
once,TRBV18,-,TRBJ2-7,TGTGCCAGCTCACCAGTCTTAGGACAGACGTACGAGCAGTACTTC,CASSPVLGQTYEQYF
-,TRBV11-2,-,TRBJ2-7,TGTGCCAGCAGCTTAAGTGGGAGCCGCCTCTACGAGCAGTACTTC,CASSLSGSRLYEQYF
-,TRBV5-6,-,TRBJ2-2,TGTGCCAGCAGCTTGTCGGTAGCGGTGCTTTCCGGGGAGCTGTTTTTT,CASSLSVAVLSGELFF
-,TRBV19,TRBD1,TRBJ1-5,TGTGCCAGTAGTGGTGGGGGACAGGCTTATAGCAATCAGCCCCAGCATTTT,CASSGGGQAYSNQPQHF
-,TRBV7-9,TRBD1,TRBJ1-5,TGTGCCAGCAGCGCCGGACAGGGGTTACATAGCAATCAGCCCCAGCATTTT,CASSAGQGLHSNQPQHF
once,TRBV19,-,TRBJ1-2,TGTGCCAGTACTGTTGAAGGGGTGGTTAACTATGGCTACACCTTC,CASTVEGVVNYGYTF
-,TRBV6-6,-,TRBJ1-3,TGTGCCAGCCGAGTGTCGGGACTCAACTCTGGAAACACCATATATTTT,CASRVSGLNSGNTIYF
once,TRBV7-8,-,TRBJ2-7,TGTGCCAGCAGCTCCTCCGTCAGCGCTGCCTACGAGCAGTACTTC,CASSSSVSAAYEQYF
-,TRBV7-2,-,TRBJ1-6,TGTGCCAGCAGCACCTGGGACATCCGACCCCTCCACTTT,CASSTWDIRPLHF
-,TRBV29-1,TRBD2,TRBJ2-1,TGCAGCGTTGGCCTCACTAGCGGGGTCTACAATGAGCAGTTCTTC,CSVGLTSGVYNEQFF
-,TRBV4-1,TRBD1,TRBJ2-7,TGCGCCAGCAGCCCCTTTTTTTTCGGGACAGGGGTTTCCTACGAGCAGTACTTC,CASSPFFFGTGVSYEQYF
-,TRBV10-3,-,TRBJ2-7,TGTGCCATCAGTGAGGCGGGACTGAGCTCCTACGAGCAGTACTTC,CAISEAGLSSYEQYF
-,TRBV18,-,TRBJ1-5,TGTGCCAGCTCACCTGACAGAAGCCGGATAGCCCAGCATTTT,CASSPDRSRIAQHF
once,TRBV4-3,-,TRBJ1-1,TGCGCCAGCAGTGCCCGGGCCTCGGGGGACACTGAAGCTTTCTTT,CASSARASGDTEAFF
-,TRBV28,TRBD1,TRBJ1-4,TGTGCCAGCAGTTCGACAGGGCCGGCTAATGAAAAACTGTTTTTT,CASSSTGPANEKLFF
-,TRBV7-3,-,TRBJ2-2,TGTGCCAGCAGCTTGCCGGGGGGCCGGGACACCGGGGAGCTGTTTTTT,CASSLPGGRDTGELFF
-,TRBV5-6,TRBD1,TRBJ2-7,TGTGCCAGCAGCCGGGACAGGGGGCAGCTCTACGAGCAGTACTTC,CASSRDRGQLYEQYF
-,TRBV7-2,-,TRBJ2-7,TGTGCCAGCAGCTTCGGAGCTAGAAGCTCCTACGAGCAGTACTTC,CASSFGARSSYEQYF
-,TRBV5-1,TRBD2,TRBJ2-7,TGCGCCAGCAGCTTGGTAGCGGGAGGGCCCTACGAGCAGTACTTC,CASSLVAGGPYEQYF
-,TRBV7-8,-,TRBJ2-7,TGTGCCAGCAGAACGACAGCTTCCTACGAGCAGTACTTC,CASRTTASYEQYF